The T cell receptor (beta chain) described here comes from a study of T cell responses to AZD1222 COVID-19 vaccine. CDR1 is GTSNPN and CDR2 is SVGIG in the germline V gene (reference sequence). V was clipped by 4 bases and J by 7 bases, with 8 bases between them. This CDR3 has 11 amino acids. Pooling was applied to second doses at about 4 or about 12 weeks. Study-level points and caveats: Two AZD1222 administrations were followed by greater Spike-specific TCR breadth and depth. In the spike-specific TCR repertoire, nearly half reportedly target unmutated variant regions.

TCRdb's copy holds only in-frame clones and misses some; the assay was immunoSEQ multiplex PCR. The table includes about 89,000 clones, 89% detected once. As to this clone: Its antigen is currently unknown.

The input for sequencing was peripheral blood, taken 28 days after the second AZD1222 dose. The chain links TRBV30 to TRBJ1-3; D gene ambiguous. The TCR comes from an adult who received the AZD1222 COVID-19 vaccine. CDR3 sequence reads: CAWTTGNTIYF. CDR3 nucleotides: TGTGCCTGGACGACCGGGAACACCATATATTTT.